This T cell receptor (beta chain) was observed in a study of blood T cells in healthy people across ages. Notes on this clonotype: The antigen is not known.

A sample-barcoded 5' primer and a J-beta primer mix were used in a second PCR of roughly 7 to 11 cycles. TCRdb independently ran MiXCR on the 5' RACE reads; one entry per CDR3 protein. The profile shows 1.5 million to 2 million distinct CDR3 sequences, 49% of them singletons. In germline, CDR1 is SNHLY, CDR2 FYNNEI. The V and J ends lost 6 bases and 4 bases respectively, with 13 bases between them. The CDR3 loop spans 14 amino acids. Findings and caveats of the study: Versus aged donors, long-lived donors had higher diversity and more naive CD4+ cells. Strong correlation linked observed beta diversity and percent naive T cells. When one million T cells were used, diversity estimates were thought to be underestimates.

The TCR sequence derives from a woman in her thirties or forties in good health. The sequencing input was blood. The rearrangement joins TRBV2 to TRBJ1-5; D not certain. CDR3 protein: CASSSGNQNQPQHF. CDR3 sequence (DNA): TGTGCCAGCAGCTCAGGCAACCAGAATCAGCCCCAGCATTTT.